The clone carrying this TCR beta chain was recorded once. Its antigen is undetermined. This table comes from immunoSEQ multiplex PCR, and its TCRdb copy is limited to in-frame clones, with some not included. The table includes fewer than 70,000 clones, about 88% detected once. The data were taken from a study of a mutant IDH1 vaccine in newly diagnosed glioma. Study as a whole: The sex distribution of treated patients was approximately 62% male and about 38% female, with a mean age of approximately 40 years. Patients previously underwent radiotherapy, temozolomide, or both, and most underwent both.

Trimming took 1 base from V and 8 from J, leaving 9 bases between them. The CDR3 loop spans 12 amino acids. Germline lookup yields CDR1 SQVTM and CDR2 ANQGSEA. Time point denoted: week 35, safety follow-up. Every single dose of the vaccine, 300 ug of mutant IDH1 20-mer peptide, came with topical imiquimod. The starting material was PBMCs, obtained from a glioma patient whose treatment included an IDH1 peptide vaccine. The chain links TRBV29-1 to TRBJ2-1; D uncertain. This clonotype was obtained from a man aged 25 to 40 with glioma. The CDR3 nucleotides are TGCAGCGTTGAAGGTCTAGTTGATGAGCAGTTCTTC. It translates to CSVEGLVDEQFF.